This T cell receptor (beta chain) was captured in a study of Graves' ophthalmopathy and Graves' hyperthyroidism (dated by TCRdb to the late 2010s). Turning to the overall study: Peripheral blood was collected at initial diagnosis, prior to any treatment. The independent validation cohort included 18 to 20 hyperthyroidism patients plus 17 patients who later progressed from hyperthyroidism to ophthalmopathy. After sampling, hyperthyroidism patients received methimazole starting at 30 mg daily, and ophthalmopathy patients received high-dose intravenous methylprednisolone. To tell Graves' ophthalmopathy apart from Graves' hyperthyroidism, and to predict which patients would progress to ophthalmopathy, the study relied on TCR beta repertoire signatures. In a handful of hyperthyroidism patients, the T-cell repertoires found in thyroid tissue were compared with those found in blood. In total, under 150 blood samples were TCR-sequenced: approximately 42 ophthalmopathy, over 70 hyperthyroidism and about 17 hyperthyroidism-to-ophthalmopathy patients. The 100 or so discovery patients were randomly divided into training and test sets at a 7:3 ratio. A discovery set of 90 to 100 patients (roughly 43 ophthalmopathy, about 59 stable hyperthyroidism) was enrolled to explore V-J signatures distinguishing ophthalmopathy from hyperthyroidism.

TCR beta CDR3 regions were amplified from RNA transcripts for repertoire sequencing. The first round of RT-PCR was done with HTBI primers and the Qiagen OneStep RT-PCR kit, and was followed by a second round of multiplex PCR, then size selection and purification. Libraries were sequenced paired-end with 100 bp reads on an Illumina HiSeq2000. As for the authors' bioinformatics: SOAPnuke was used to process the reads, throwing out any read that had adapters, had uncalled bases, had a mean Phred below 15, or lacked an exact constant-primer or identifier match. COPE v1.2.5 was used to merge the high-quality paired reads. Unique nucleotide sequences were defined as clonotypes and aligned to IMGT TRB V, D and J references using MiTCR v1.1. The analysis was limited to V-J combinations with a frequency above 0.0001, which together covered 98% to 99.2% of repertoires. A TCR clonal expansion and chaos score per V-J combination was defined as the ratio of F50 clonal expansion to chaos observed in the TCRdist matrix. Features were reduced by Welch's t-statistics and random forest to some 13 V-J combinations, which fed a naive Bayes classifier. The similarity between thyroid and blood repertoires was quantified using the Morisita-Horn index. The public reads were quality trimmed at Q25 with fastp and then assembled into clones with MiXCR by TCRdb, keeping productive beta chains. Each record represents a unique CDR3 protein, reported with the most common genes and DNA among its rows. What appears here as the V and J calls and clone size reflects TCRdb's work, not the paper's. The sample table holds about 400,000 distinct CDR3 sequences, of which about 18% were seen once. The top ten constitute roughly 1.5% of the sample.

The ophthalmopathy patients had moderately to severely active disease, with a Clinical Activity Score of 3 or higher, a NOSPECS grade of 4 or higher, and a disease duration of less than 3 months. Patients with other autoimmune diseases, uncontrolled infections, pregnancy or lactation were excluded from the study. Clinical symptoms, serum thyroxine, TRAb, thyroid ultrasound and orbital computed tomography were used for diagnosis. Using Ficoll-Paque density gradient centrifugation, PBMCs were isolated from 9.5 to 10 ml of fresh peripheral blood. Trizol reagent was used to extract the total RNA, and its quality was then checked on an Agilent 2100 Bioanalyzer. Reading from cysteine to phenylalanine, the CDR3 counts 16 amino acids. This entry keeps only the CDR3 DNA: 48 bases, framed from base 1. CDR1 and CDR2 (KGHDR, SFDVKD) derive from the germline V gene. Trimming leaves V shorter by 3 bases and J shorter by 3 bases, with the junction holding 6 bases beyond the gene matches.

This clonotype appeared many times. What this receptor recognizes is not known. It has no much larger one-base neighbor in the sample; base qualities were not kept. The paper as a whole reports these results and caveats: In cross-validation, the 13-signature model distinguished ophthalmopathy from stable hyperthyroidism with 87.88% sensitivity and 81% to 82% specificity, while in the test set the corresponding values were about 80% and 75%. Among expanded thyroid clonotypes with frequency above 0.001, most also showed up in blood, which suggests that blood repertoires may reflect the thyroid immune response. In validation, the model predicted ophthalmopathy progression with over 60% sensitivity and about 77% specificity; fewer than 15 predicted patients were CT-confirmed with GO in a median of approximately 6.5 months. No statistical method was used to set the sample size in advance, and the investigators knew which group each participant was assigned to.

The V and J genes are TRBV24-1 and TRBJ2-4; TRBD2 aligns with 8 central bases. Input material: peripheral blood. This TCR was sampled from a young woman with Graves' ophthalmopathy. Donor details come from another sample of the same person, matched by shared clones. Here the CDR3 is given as CATSDGSGRGKNIQYF. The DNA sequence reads TGTGCCACCAGTGATGGGAGCGGGAGAGGCAAAAACATTCAGTACTTC.